This T cell receptor (beta chain) was profiled in a study of T-cell memory formation after mild COVID-19. MiXCR was run by TCRdb on the 5' RACE reads, yielding one entry per CDR3 protein. The data contain about 390,000 distinct CDR3 sequences, roughly 15% of them singletons. This clonotype was found many times. The antigen is unknown. Study-wide results and limits: Contracting clones, day 15 to 85, had balanced CD4/CD8, and later expanders favored CD4+. Researchers found some responding clones in pre-infection memory, a sign that cross-reactive memory joined.

Losses at the gene ends were 2 bases for V and 5 bases for J; bases not matched to a gene: 3. The CDR3 consists of 15 residues. CDR1 and CDR2 (germline): MNHEY, SMNVEV (reference sequence). The source material was PBMCs or a T cell subset sorted from them (not recorded which). J is TRBJ2-5 and V is TRBV27, with 12 bases matching TRBD2. This clonotype was obtained from a man in his late teens or twenties who had mild COVID-19 (a few samples of this study predate the infection). Cell type and time point are not known. CDR3 sequence (DNA): TGTGCCAGCAGTTTACTAGCGGGGGGGCGGGAGACCCAGTACTTC. Residues: CASSLLAGGRETQYF.